Shown below are 27 T cell receptor beta chains from a single sample sequenced in a study of regulatory T cells in long-lasting Graves disease. Documented time point: newly diagnosed GD, antithyroid drugs for less than 3 months. After RNA was extracted from PBMCs, the TCR library was made from it. Arm-PCR of CDR3 regions with iRepertoire HTBI primers generated TCR beta libraries. One entry per CDR3 protein results from TCRdb running MiXCR on the multiplex PCR reads. The table shows 550,000 to 700,000 distinct CDR3 sequences, with about 16% occurring only once. These same data were also listed under a study on T cells in Graves' hyperthyroidism and ophthalmopathy.

Material: peripheral blood mononuclear cells (PBMCs), obtained at new diagnosis, from a patient treated with antithyroid drugs. The receptors were sampled from a man aged 18 to 29 with Graves disease.

The V and J genes are TRBV7-8 and TRBJ2-7; 15 bases line up with TRBD2. J was trimmed by 6 bases and V by 5 bases; bases with no gene match: 11. Germline V gene sequence: CDR1 SGHVS, CDR2 FQNEAQ. The CDR3 totals 17 residues. The CDR3 bases are TGTGCCAGCAGCAGGACTAGCGGGAGGGCCGAAACTTTCGAGCAGTACTTC. It yields the protein CASSRTSGRAETFEQYF.

On this clonotype itself: A much larger clonotype is one base distant, so this may be a read error. V gene TRBV6-2 or TRBV6-3 combines with J gene TRBJ1-1; the D gene is possibly TRBD1 (6 bases). V was clipped by 6 bases and J by 3 bases, with 20 bases between them. The CDR3 has 16 residues. Germline values: CDR1 MNHEY, CDR2 SVGEGT. Here the CDR3 reads CASSLQGQGFYTEAFF. CDR3 DNA sequence: TGTGCCAGCAGCTTACAGGGCCAGGGGTTTTACACTGAAGCTTTCTTT.

The V call is TRBV2, the J call TRBJ2-1; 8 bases are shared with TRBD1. V lost 6 bases, J lost 2 bases, and 6 bases stayed unmatched. CDR3 length: 15 amino acids. The germline V gene encodes CDR1 SNHLY and CDR2 FYNNEI. This CDR3 is CASRAADRAYNEQFF. Here the CDR3 DNA reads TGTGCCAGCAGGGCGGCGGACAGGGCCTACAATGAGCAGTTCTTC.

This clonotype occurred many times. The J gene is TRBJ2-7, the V gene TRBV2, with TRBD2 matching 10 bases. Per germline, CDR1 SNHLY and CDR2 FYNNEI. The CDR3 runs to 16 residues. Trimming took 4 bases from V and 3 from J; bases not matched to a gene: 9. Here the CDR3 DNA reads TGTGCCAGCAGTGGACAAAGCGGGAGGGTAATCTACGAGCAGTACTTC. It encodes CASSGQSGRVIYEQYF.

Concerning this clonotype itself: Being one base from a much bigger clone, this may be a read error. The chain employs TRBV13 and TRBJ2-7, with D perhaps matching TRBD2 (7 bases). The germline gives CDR1 PRHDT, CDR2 FYEKMQ (reference sequence). This CDR3 is 13 amino acids long. The CDR3, as DNA: TGTGTCAGCACTGGAAGGAGGGGGGGCGAGCAGTACTTC. Protein: CVSTGRRGGEQYF.

This clonotype was seen only a few times. The CDR3 sequence: CASGRGQGADEQFF. Here the CDR3 DNA reads TGCGCCAGCGGCAGGGGACAGGGGGCCGATGAGCAGTTCTTC. The chain employs TRBV5-1 and TRBJ2-1; TRBD1 aligns across 12 bases. The CDR3 sequence is 14 residues long. Germline CDR1 SGHRS, CDR2 YFSETQ. With 7 bases clipped from V and 8 bases from J, the junction kept 7 bases outside the gene matches.

This clonotype has a count of ten or more. This chain uses TRBV20-1 with TRBJ1-5, with TRBD1 identical over 9 bases. The CDR3 spans 18 residues. J lost 0 bases, V lost 6 bases, and 15 bases had no gene match. Per the germline V gene, CDR1 is DFQATT and CDR2 is SNEGSKA (reference sequence). CDR3 nucleotide sequence: TGCAGTGCACTGAGGGGAGGGACAGGGCTAAATAGCAATCAGCCCCAGCATTTT. This codes for CSALRGGTGLNSNQPQHF.

This clonotype was picked up a small number of times. This CDR3 reads CSATTENTGELFF. CDR3 DNA: TGCAGTGCCACGACAGAGAACACCGGGGAGCTGTTTTTT. V usage is TRBV20-1 and J usage is TRBJ2-2; tentatively, D is TRBD1 (5 bases). The CDR3 extends over 13 amino acids. Germline V CDR1 and CDR2: DFQATT, SNEGSKA (reference sequence). Trimming stripped 6 bases from V and 1 base from J, with 9 bases between.

The V and J genes are TRBV6-2 or TRBV6-3 and TRBJ2-1, with 11 bases that match TRBD2. Germline V gene data show CDR1 as MNHEY and CDR2 as SVGEGT. V dropped 5 bases and J dropped 8; count of bases not matched to a gene: 8. The CDR3 runs 15 residues. CDR3 bases: TGTGCCAGCAGTGAAACTAGCGGGAGAAATGATGAGCAGTTCTTC. Its translation: CASSETSGRNDEQFF.

This clonotype was picked up many times. The rearrangement uses TRBV11-2 and TRBJ2-3, with a possible D match to TRBD2 (5 bases). Trimming took 0 bases from V and 3 from J, leaving 16 bases between them. CDR1 and CDR2 from the germline V gene are SGHAT and FQNNGV. This CDR3 has 17 residues. CDR3 in amino acids: CASSLDLDRRGTDTQYF. CDR3 DNA sequence: TGTGCCAGCAGCTTAGATCTTGACCGCCGGGGAACAGATACGCAGTATTTT.

This clonotype was counted only a few times. The chain combines TRBV15 with TRBJ2-5, with D tentatively TRBD2 (6 bases). CDR1 is LNHNV, CDR2 YYDKDF, per germline (reference sequence). The CDR3 spans 15 residues. V was pared by 0 bases and J by 2 bases, with 10 bases between. CDR3 in DNA: TGTGCCACCAGCAGAGACGGGAGCATACAAGAGACCCAGTACTTC. Translation: CATSRDGSIQETQYF.

This clonotype came up many times. This chain links TRBV28 with TRBJ2-7, with TRBD1 identical over 8 bases. After removal of 6 bases from V and 2 bases from J, the junction contained 3 bases not matched to a gene. The length of the CDR3 is 13 residues. Per the germline V gene, CDR1 is MDHEN and CDR2 is SYDVKM. CDR3: CASSGQGPYEQYF. CDR3 in DNA: TGTGCCAGCAGCGGACAGGGTCCCTACGAGCAGTACTTC. The whole variable domain, filled in from reference TRBV28 and TRBJ2-7, reads DVKVTQSSRYLVKRTGEKVFLECVQDMDHENMFWYRQDPGLGLRLIYFSYDVKMKEKGDIPEGYSVSREKKERFSLILESASTNQTSMYLCASSGQGPYEQYFGPGTRLTVT.

In this sample, this clonotype turned up once. The rearrangement links TRBV20-1 to TRBJ2-5; D uncertain. V was pared by 3 bases and J by 6 bases, with 14 bases between. Germline V CDR1 and CDR2: DFQATT, SNEGSKA (reference sequence). The CDR3 totals 13 residues. CDR3 amino acids: CSASAPNKKTQYF. The CDR3 DNA reads TGCAGTGCTAGTGCCCCGAATAAGAAGACCCAGTACTTC.

The V call is TRBV6-1, the J call TRBJ2-2, with 7 bases fitting TRBD2. Germline-derived CDR1 and CDR2 are MNHNS and SASEGT. The CDR3 loop spans 12 amino acids. CDR3 loop: CATGGNTGELFF. CDR3 in DNA: TGTGCTACGGGGGGTAACACCGGGGAGCTGTTTTTT.

This rearrangement joins TRBV7-3 to TRBJ1-5; unclear D gene. V lost 7 bases and J 7 bases, leaving 5 bases between the germline ends. The CDR3 is 10 residues long. Germline V gene lookup returns CDR1 SGHTA and CDR2 FQGTGA. CDR3 protein: CASTTQPQHF. The CDR3 DNA sequence: TGTGCCAGCACTACCCAGCCCCAGCATTTT.

This clonotype was seen a few times. This rearrangement joins TRBV13 to TRBJ2-7, with 8 bases lining up with TRBD1. Germline values: CDR1 PRHDT, CDR2 FYEKMQ (reference sequence). The V gene end was trimmed by 3 bases and the J gene end by 3 bases; junction bases not matched to a gene: 7. The CDR3 has 15 residues. The CDR3 is CASSLTGTGYYEQYF. The CDR3 DNA sequence: TGTGCCAGCAGCTTGACCGGGACAGGCTACTACGAGCAGTACTTC.

This clonotype was picked up many times. J is TRBJ2-3 and V is TRBV5-8; TRBD2 aligns across 15 bases. V lost 5 bases and J lost 9; bases outside the gene matches: 7. This CDR3 has 15 residues. Germline assignment: CDR1 SGHTS and CDR2 YDEGEE. CDR3 in amino acids: CASSQGLAGGRTQYF. The CDR3 DNA reads as TGTGCCAGCAGTCAAGGACTAGCGGGAGGGCGCACGCAGTATTTT.

This chain uses TRBV10-1 with TRBJ2-3; the match to TRBD2 covers 9 bases. CDR1 and CDR2 (germline): WNHNN, SYGVQD (reference sequence). V gave up 4 bases and J gave up 4 bases; unmatched junction bases: 15. The CDR3 consists of 18 residues. The CDR3 DNA reads TGCGCCAGCAGTGTTAAAGCGGGAGGTTCCGATGGGGCAGATACGCAGTATTTT. Its protein is CASSVKAGGSDGADTQYF.

The V and J genes are TRBV19 and TRBJ2-7; D gene unclear. CDR1 and CDR2 (germline): LNHDA, SQIVND (reference sequence). This CDR3 is built from 15 residues. Trimming cost V 0 bases and J 2 bases, with 11 bases left between them. The CDR3 nucleotides are TGTGCCAGTAGTATAGACTCAAAAAGGCCCTACGAGCAGTACTTC. This encodes CASSIDSKRPYEQYF.

V and J are TRBV19 and TRBJ2-7; 10 nucleotides match TRBD1. Germline CDR1 reads LNHDA; CDR2 reads SQIVND (reference sequence). The CDR3 is 15 amino acids. The junction had 4 bases not matched to a gene; V was cut back by 0 bases and J by 5 bases. Here the CDR3 reads CASSIDPGQGNEQYF. Here the CDR3 DNA reads TGTGCCAGTAGTATAGATCCGGGACAGGGGAACGAGCAGTACTTC.

The chain is built from TRBV2 and TRBJ2-7; 7 nucleotides agree with TRBD2. J was trimmed by 5 bases and V by 4 bases; bases with no gene match: 5. This CDR3 has 13 residues. Germline V gene lookup returns CDR1 SNHLY and CDR2 FYNNEI. CDR3 residues: CASSALALHEQYF. As DNA, the CDR3 is TGTGCCAGCAGTGCACTAGCGCTCCACGAGCAGTACTTC.

This clonotype was picked up many times. This rearrangement joins TRBV11-2 to TRBJ1-1; 8 positions agree with TRBD1. Germline trimming cut 7 bases from V and 3 bases from J; bases unmatched to any gene: 7. The CDR3 loop spans 14 amino acids. The V gene's germline CDR1 is SGHAT and CDR2 FQNNGV. The CDR3 region has the DNA TGTGCCAGCAACGGACAGGGCCCGGACACTGAAGCTTTCTTT. It codes for CASNGQGPDTEAFF.

The chain joins TRBV25-1 to TRBJ2-7; the D gene is possibly TRBD1 (6 bases). Germline assignment: CDR1 MGHDK and CDR2 SYGVNS. Trimming took off 3 bases at V and 4 bases at J, with 16 bases between the two ends. The CDR3 extends over 15 amino acids. This CDR3 reads CASSDHVRGLYEQYF. The CDR3 DNA follows: TGTGCCAGCAGTGACCACGTCAGGGGATTATACGAGCAGTACTTC.

This clonotype was counted at least ten times. The chain has TRBV6-2 or TRBV6-3 and TRBJ2-7, with TRBD1 matching over 7 bases. The CDR3 covers 16 residues. Germline CDR1 and CDR2: MNHEY and SVGEGT. V lost 6 bases, J lost 1 base, and 12 bases stayed unmatched. The CDR3 spells CASSRGLILSSYEQYF. The CDR3 DNA reads TGTGCCAGCAGCAGGGGGTTGATTTTATCGTCCTACGAGCAGTACTTC.

There are many counts of this clonotype. This sequence joins TRBV27 and TRBJ2-7; D perhaps matches TRBD2 (5 bases). CDR1 and CDR2 (germline): MNHEY, SMNVEV (reference sequence). There are 14 residues in the CDR3. Trimming cost V 2 bases and J 0 bases, with 8 bases left between them. The CDR3, as DNA: TGTGCCAGCAGTTTAGTGGGAGACTCCTACGAGCAGTACTTC. Translating it yields CASSLVGDSYEQYF.

For this clonotype: The junction does not match germline at one end; this may be a read error. The genes are TRBV6-1 and TRBJ2-1, with D perhaps TRBD1 (5 bases). CDR1 MNHNS and CDR2 SASEGT come from the germline V gene. The CDR3 extends over 11 amino acids. The CDR3 nucleotides read TGTGCTGTTCTTTTAGGGGATGAGCAGTCCTTC. Translating it yields CAVLLGDEQSF.

The chain joins TRBV6-2 or TRBV6-3 to TRBJ2-3, with 7 nucleotides matching TRBD2. The CDR3 totals 15 residues. J was trimmed by 0 bases and V by 2 bases; bases with no gene match: 2. CDR1 is MNHEY, CDR2 SVGEGT, per germline. The CDR3, as DNA: TGTGCCAGCAGTTACACAGCGGGGAGCACAGATACGCAGTATTTT. Translated, it gives CASSYTAGSTDTQYF.